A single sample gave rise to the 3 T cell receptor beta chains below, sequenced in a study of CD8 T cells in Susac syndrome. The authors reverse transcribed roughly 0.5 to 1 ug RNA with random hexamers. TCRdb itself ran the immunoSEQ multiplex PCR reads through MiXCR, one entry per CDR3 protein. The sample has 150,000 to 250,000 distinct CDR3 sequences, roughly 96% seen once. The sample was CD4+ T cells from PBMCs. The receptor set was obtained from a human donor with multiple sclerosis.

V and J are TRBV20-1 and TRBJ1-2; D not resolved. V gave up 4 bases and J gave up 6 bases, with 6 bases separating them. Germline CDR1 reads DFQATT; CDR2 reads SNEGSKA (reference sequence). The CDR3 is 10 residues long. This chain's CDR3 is CSATYNGYTF. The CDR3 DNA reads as TGCAGTGCTACATACAATGGCTACACCTTC.

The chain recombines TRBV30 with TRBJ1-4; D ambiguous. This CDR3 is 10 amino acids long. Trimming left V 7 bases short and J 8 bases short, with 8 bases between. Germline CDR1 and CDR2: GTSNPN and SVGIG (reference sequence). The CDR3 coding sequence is TGTGCCTCTGGTAGAGAAAAACTGTTTTTT. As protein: CASGREKLFF.

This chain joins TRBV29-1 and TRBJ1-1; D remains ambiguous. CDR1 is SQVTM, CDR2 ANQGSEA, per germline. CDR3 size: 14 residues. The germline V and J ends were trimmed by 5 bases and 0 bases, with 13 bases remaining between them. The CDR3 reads CSVRSPRLNTEAFF. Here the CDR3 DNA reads TGCAGCGTTCGCAGTCCACGGCTGAACACTGAAGCTTTCTTT.